These 28 T cell receptor beta chains came from one sample sequenced in a study of T cell repertoires in cytomegalovirus infection. TCRdb reprocessed the reads via MiXCR and lists one record per CDR3 protein. The sample shows 200,000 or so distinct CDR3 sequences, about 40% of them seen only once. Antigens for these TCRs are unknown. The sequencing used CD8+ T cells from cultured PBMCs, collected from culture after CMV antigen stimulation. These receptors came from a human donor in good health (CMV status not recorded). Some clones in this sample may be carry-over from other donors' samples.

V and J are TRBV10-3 and TRBJ2-7; 9 bases agree with TRBD1. The germline V gene encodes CDR1 ENHRY and CDR2 SYGVKD. The V gene end was trimmed by 10 bases and the J gene end by 3 bases; junction bases not matched to a gene: 7. CDR3 length: 13 residues. The CDR3 nucleotides are TGTGCCACCGGGACAGGGAATGACTACGAGCAGTACTTC. It specifies CATGTGNDYEQYF.

This clonotype was seen repeatedly, ten times or more. This chain joins TRBV7-2 and TRBJ2-1; D is ambiguous. V was cut by 2 bases and J by 6 bases, with 5 bases left in between. The CDR3 is 12 residues long. Germline-derived CDR1 and CDR2 are SGHTA and FQGNSA. The CDR3 DNA reads as TGTGCCAGCAGCTTACCCCCCAATGAGCAGTTCTTC. As protein: CASSLPPNEQFF.

This clonotype turned up a few times. The chain is built from TRBV11-2 and TRBJ2-1; 8 bases line up with TRBD2. There are 17 residues in the CDR3. V was pared by 4 bases and J by 0 bases, with 8 bases of the junction left unmatched. CDR1 is SGHAT, CDR2 FQNNGV, per germline. As DNA, the CDR3 is TGTGCCAGCAGCTCGGACGCGGGGGGATTCTCCTACAATGAGCAGTTCTTC. Translating it yields CASSSDAGGFSYNEQFF.

The rearrangement links TRBV11-1 to TRBJ2-2, with D maybe TRBD1 (7 bases). The CDR3 sequence is 16 residues long. Trimming removed 1 base from V and 3 bases from J, with 12 bases in between. CDR1 is SGHAT, CDR2 FQDESV, per germline (reference sequence). The CDR3 spells CASSLGRGRDTGELFF. The CDR3 DNA sequence: TGTGCCAGCAGCTTAGGGAGGGGGCGAGACACCGGGGAGCTGTTTTTT.

The CDR3 sequence: CASRRLAASYNEQFF. The CDR3 DNA reads as TGTGCCAGCAGGCGGCTAGCGGCCTCCTACAATGAGCAGTTCTTC. The chain uses TRBV12-3 or TRBV12-4 and TRBJ2-1, with 7 nucleotides matching TRBD2. With V trimmed by 6 bases and J by 0 bases, 5 bases remained unmatched. The CDR3 loop spans 15 amino acids.

This clonotype was detected a few times. CDR3 in DNA: TGTGCCAGCAGCTTAGGGATAAAACAGGGGGCCGGGGACTATGGCTACACCTTC. Translation gives CASSLGIKQGAGDYGYTF. The chain couples TRBV7-8 to TRBJ1-2; the match to TRBD1 covers 9 bases. V shed 1 base, J shed 3 bases, and the junction held 12 bases outside the gene matches. CDR3 length equals 18 residues. Germline assignment: CDR1 SGHVS and CDR2 FQNEAQ.

This clonotype was detected only a few times. For the CDR3, the DNA is TGTGCCAGCAGCTTAGGTGTAGGTCGGGCGGCTTTCTTT. This gives the protein CASSLGVGRAAFF. J is TRBJ1-1 and V is TRBV11-3; D ambiguous. Trimming removed 1 base from V and 11 bases from J, with 14 bases in between. The CDR3 totals 13 residues. Germline V gene sequence: CDR1 SGHNT, CDR2 YENEEA.

This chain joins TRBV15 and TRBJ2-7; 11 bases agree with TRBD2. Germline V lookup: CDR1 LNHNV, CDR2 YYDKDF (reference sequence). The CDR3 runs to 15 residues. The ends lost 1 base at V and 12 bases at J; junction bases unmatched: 11. CDR3: CATSRAGLAVVDVYF. The CDR3 DNA reads as TGTGCCACCAGCAGAGCGGGACTAGCGGTAGTGGATGTGTACTTC.

This clonotype was observed a handful of times. V usage is TRBV4-1 and J usage is TRBJ2-3; 9 nucleotides line up with TRBD2. This CDR3 contains 15 residues. Per the germline V gene, CDR1 is MGHRA and CDR2 is YSYEKL. V lost 6 bases and J lost 6; bases outside the gene matches: 10. DNA for the CDR3: TGCGCCAGCAGACCCGTAGCGGGAGAATACGATACGCAGTATTTT. Translation: CASRPVAGEYDTQYF.

A few counts support this clonotype. The chain links TRBV6-6 to TRBJ1-1; TRBD1 is a possible D gene (6 bases). V dropped 2 bases and J dropped 4 bases, with 14 bases sitting between them. This CDR3 comprises 15 residues. Germline loops: CDR1 MNHNY, CDR2 SVGAGI (reference sequence). CDR3 loop: CASSYGEGVGTEAFF. The CDR3 DNA sequence: TGTGCCAGCAGTTACGGGGAGGGGGTGGGCACTGAAGCTTTCTTT.

The CDR3 DNA follows: TGTGCCAGCAGCTGGGAGGCAGACTACGAGCAGTACTTC. Encoded protein: CASSWEADYEQYF. The rearrangement links TRBV11-2 to TRBJ2-7, with D tentatively TRBD2 (6 bases). The germline gives CDR1 SGHAT, CDR2 FQNNGV. CDR3 length: 13 residues. With 4 bases removed from V and 3 bases from J, the gap between germline ends came to 10 bases.

This clonotype has more than one count but fewer than ten. V gene TRBV7-9 combines with J gene TRBJ1-5; no reliable D call. CDR3 length: 15 residues. Germline V gene lookup returns CDR1 SEHNR and CDR2 FQNEAQ (reference sequence). Trimming took off 4 bases at V and 1 base at J, with 11 bases between the two ends. CDR3 bases: TGTGCCAGCAGCTCGACGGACTCCAGCAATCAGCCCCAGCATTTT. It specifies CASSSTDSSNQPQHF.

This clonotype was picked up a small number of times. CDR3 sequence: CASSTGTVDGYTF. In DNA form, the CDR3 reads TGTGCCAGCAGCACCGGGACAGTCGATGGCTACACCTTC. The genes are TRBV7-9 and TRBJ1-2, with 7 bases that match TRBD1. This CDR3 comprises 13 residues. Germline V gene lookup returns CDR1 SEHNR and CDR2 FQNEAQ (reference sequence). J was trimmed by 6 bases and V by 5 bases; bases with no gene match: 6.

This clonotype was seen a handful of times. The chain recombines TRBV7-2 with TRBJ1-2, with 7 nucleotides matching TRBD1. V was pared by 0 bases and J by 1 base, with 5 bases of the junction left unmatched. Germline lookup yields CDR1 SGHTA and CDR2 FQGNSA. This CDR3 region has 16 residues. The CDR3 DNA is TGTGCCAGCAGCTTAGCGACAGGGATGGGTAACTATGGCTACACCTTC. Translation: CASSLATGMGNYGYTF.

Notes on this clonotype: A much more abundant neighbour one base away suggests this may be a read error. Given the absence of the conserved phenylalanine or tryptophan at the CDR3 end, a read error is likely. CDR3 DNA: TGTGCCAGCAGCTTGCAATCCGGGACAGGCTACAATGAGCAGTTCTTA. Translation: CASSLQSGTGYNEQFL. V and J are TRBV7-3 and TRBJ2-1, with 8 bases lining up with TRBD1. The CDR3 covers 16 residues. Germline V gives CDR1 SGHTA, CDR2 FQGTGA. J was trimmed by 3 bases and V by 3 bases; bases with no gene match: 7.

Only a few counts were recorded for this clonotype. The chain recombines TRBV12-3 or TRBV12-4 with TRBJ2-5; TRBD2 matches 15 bases. V lost 1 base and J lost 1; bases outside the gene matches: 1. This CDR3 is built from 17 residues. For the CDR3, the DNA is TGTGCCAGCAGTTTAGGGACTAGCGGGGGGGCCCAAGAGACCCAGTACTTC. Amino acid sequence: CASSLGTSGGAQETQYF.

This clonotype showed up just once. The chain couples TRBV5-6 to TRBJ2-7; D possibly corresponds to TRBD1 (6 bases). Per germline, CDR1 SGHDT and CDR2 YYEEEE. Trimming left V 0 bases short and J 0 bases short, with 10 bases between. The CDR3 sequence is 15 residues long. The CDR3 reads CASSLAGHGSYEQYF. DNA of the CDR3: TGTGCCAGCAGCTTGGCGGGACACGGCTCCTACGAGCAGTACTTC.

A few counts support this clonotype. The chain recombines TRBV28 with TRBJ2-2, with D perhaps matching TRBD2 (6 bases). Germline values: CDR1 MDHEN, CDR2 SYDVKM. Trimming stripped 5 bases from V and 3 bases from J, with 22 bases between. CDR3 length equals 18 residues. The CDR3 sequence: CASSLPAGWEADTGELFF. CDR3 sequence (DNA): TGTGCCAGCAGTCTTCCCGCGGGGTGGGAGGCGGACACCGGGGAGCTGTTTTTT.

The table lists this clonotype with a few counts. This chain uses TRBV19 with TRBJ2-1, with unresolved D. Germline loops: CDR1 LNHDA, CDR2 SQIVND (reference sequence). Trimming took 7 bases from V and 7 from J, leaving 8 bases between them. The CDR3 covers 11 residues. CDR3 DNA sequence: TGTGCCAGTATGTACGGGAATGAGCAGTTCTTC. This translates into CASMYGNEQFF.

This clonotype occurred a few times. The chain is built from TRBV28 and TRBJ2-2, with TRBD2 matching 7 bases. The junction had 7 bases not matched to a gene; V was cut back by 2 bases and J by 4 bases. Germline CDR1 reads MDHEN; CDR2 reads SYDVKM. CDR3 size: 16 residues. The CDR3 region has the DNA TGTGCCAGCAGTTTAGGGCTAGCGGTTCGCACCGGGGAGCTGTTTTTT. Protein sequence: CASSLGLAVRTGELFF.

The rearrangement joins TRBV7-2 to TRBJ2-7; 9 nucleotides agree with TRBD2. The length of the CDR3 is 15 residues. Looked up from germline, CDR1 is SGHTA and CDR2 is FQGNSA. Losses at the gene ends were 2 bases for V and 1 base for J; bases not matched to a gene: 3. The CDR3 region is CASSLSTSGSYEQYF. The CDR3 DNA is TGTGCCAGCAGCTTATCGACTAGCGGATCCTACGAGCAGTACTTC. Complete variable domain (other parts from reference TRBV7-2 and TRBJ2-7): GAGVSQSPSNKVTEKGKDVELRCDPISGHTALYWYRQSLGQGLEFLIYFQGNSAPDKSGLPSDRFSAERTGGSVSTLTIQRTQQEDSAVYLCASSLSTSGSYEQYFGPGTRLTVT.

This clonotype was seen a few times. This sequence joins TRBV6-1 and TRBJ2-5; no definite D call. Germline loops: CDR1 MNHNS, CDR2 SASEGT. The CDR3 runs 13 residues. Trimming left V 2 bases short and J 3 bases short, with 7 bases between. CDR3: CASSEYREETQYF. The CDR3 region has the DNA TGTGCCAGCAGTGAATACCGGGAAGAGACCCAGTACTTC.

J is TRBJ2-1 and V is TRBV20-1, with 8 nucleotides matching TRBD1. CDR1 is DFQATT, CDR2 SNEGSKA, per germline (reference sequence). Germline trimming cut 5 bases from V and 1 base from J; bases unmatched to any gene: 10. This CDR3 comprises 16 residues. CDR3: CSAPDRTGKSYNEQFF. CDR3 DNA sequence: TGCAGTGCTCCCGACCGGACAGGGAAGTCCTACAATGAGCAGTTCTTC.

The chain combines TRBV11-2 with TRBJ2-3, with 13 bases matching TRBD2. CDR1 is SGHAT and CDR2 is FQNNGV in the germline V gene. V was clipped by 5 bases and J by 5 bases; unmatched bases: 4. The CDR3 spans 15 residues. The CDR3 DNA is TGTGCCAGCAGCGTCCGACTAGCGGGGGGAGATACGCAGTATTTT. This gives the protein CASSVRLAGGDTQYF. The whole variable domain, filled in from reference TRBV11-2 and TRBJ2-3, reads EAGVAQSPRYKIIEKRQSVAFWCNPISGHATLYWYQQILGQGPKLLIQFQNNGVVDDSQLPKDRFSAERLKGVDSTLKIQPAKLEDSAVYLCASSVRLAGGDTQYFGPGTRLTVL.

The genes are TRBV12-3 or TRBV12-4 and TRBJ2-1; 11 bases align to TRBD1. The CDR3 totals 14 residues. The V segment lost 5 bases and the J segment 8 bases; nucleotides outside the gene matches: 5. The CDR3 nucleotides are TGTGCCAGCAGTCGGACAGGGGGCTTGGATGAGCAGTTCTTC. This encodes CASSRTGGLDEQFF.

This clonotype occurred many times. The V and J genes are TRBV7-2 and TRBJ1-5, with D possibly being TRBD1 (5 bases). The V gene's germline CDR1 is SGHTA and CDR2 FQGNSA. Trimming took off 2 bases at V and 9 bases at J, with 20 bases between the two ends. The length of the CDR3 is 16 residues. The DNA of the CDR3 is TGTGCCAGCAGCTTATGGTCAAGGGGAATTGGATCGCCCCAGCATTTT. This codes for CASSLWSRGIGSPQHF.

This clonotype has only one observation. V is TRBV4-1 and J is TRBJ1-1; a weak D match, TRBD1 (5 bases). Germline V gene data show CDR1 as MGHRA and CDR2 as YSYEKL. The CDR3 covers 16 residues. Between the trimmed V and J ends, which lost 3 bases and 3 bases, there was a span of 17 bases. The CDR3 sequence: CASSHGLGGADTEAFF. In nucleotides, the CDR3 is TGCGCCAGCAGCCATGGGCTAGGTGGGGCGGACACTGAAGCTTTCTTT.

The chain combines TRBV19 with TRBJ2-4, with TRBD1 as a possible D gene (6 bases). Germline V gives CDR1 LNHDA, CDR2 SQIVND (reference sequence). The V and J ends lost 4 bases and 1 base respectively, with 11 bases between them. The CDR3 contains 15 residues. CDR3 loop: CASSTHRDAKNIQYF. CDR3 DNA: TGTGCCAGTAGTACGCACAGGGATGCCAAAAACATTCAGTACTTC.